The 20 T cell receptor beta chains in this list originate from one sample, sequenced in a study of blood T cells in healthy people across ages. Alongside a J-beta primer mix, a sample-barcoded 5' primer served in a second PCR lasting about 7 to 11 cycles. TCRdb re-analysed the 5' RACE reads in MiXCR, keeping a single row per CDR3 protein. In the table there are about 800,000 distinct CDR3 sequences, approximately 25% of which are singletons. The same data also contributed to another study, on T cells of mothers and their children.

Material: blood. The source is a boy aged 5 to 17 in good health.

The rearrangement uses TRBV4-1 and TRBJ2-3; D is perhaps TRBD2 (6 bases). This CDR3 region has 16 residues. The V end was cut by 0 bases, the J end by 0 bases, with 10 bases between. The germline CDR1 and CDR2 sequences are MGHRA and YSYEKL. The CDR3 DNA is TGCGCCAGCAGCCAAGATGGGCGGGATAGCACAGATACGCAGTATTTT. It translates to CASSQDGRDSTDTQYF.

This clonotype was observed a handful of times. The CDR3 is CASSSRQGGYGYTF. The CDR3 DNA reads TGCGCCAGCAGCAGCCGACAGGGAGGTTATGGCTACACCTTC. The chain joins TRBV5-1 to TRBJ1-2, with 7 bases that match TRBD1. This CDR3 is 14 amino acids long. V lost 4 bases to trimming and J lost 5 bases; unmatched junction nucleotides: 8. Germline V gene sequence: CDR1 SGHRS, CDR2 YFSETQ.

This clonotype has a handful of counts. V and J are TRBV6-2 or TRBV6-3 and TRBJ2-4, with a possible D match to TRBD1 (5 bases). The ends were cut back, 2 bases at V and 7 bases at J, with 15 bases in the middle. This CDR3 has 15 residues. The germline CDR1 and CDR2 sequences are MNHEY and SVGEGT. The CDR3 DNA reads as TGTGCCAGCAGTTACGACGACAGAAACTACAACATTCAGTACTTC. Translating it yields CASSYDDRNYNIQYF.

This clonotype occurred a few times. CDR3 protein: CASSPRRGRDTEAFF. CDR3 nucleotides: TGTGCCAGCAGTCCCCGGCGAGGTAGGGACACTGAAGCTTTCTTT. The J gene is TRBJ1-1, the V gene TRBV27; D remains unclear. The germline gives CDR1 MNHEY, CDR2 SMNVEV (reference sequence). V was cut by 5 bases and J by 3 bases, with 16 bases left in between. The CDR3 has 15 residues.

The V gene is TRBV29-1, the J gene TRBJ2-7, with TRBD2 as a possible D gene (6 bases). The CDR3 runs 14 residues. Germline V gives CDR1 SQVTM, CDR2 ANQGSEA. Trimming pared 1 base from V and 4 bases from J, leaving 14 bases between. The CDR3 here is CSVEGGDSTYEQYF. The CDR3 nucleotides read TGCAGCGTTGAAGGAGGGGACTCCACTTACGAGCAGTACTTC.

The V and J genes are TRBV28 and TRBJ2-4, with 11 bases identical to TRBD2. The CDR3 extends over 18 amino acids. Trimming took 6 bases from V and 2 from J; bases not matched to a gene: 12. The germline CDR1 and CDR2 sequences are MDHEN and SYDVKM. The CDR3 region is CASSRGFLAGGSKNIQYF. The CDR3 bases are TGTGCCAGCAGCCGGGGGTTCCTAGCGGGGGGCTCCAAAAACATTCAGTACTTC.

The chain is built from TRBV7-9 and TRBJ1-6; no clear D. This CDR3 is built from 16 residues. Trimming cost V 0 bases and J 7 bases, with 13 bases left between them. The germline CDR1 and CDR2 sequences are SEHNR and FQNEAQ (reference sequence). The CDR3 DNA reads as TGTGCCAGCAGCTTAGCGGTAACCGACGGAAATTCACCCCTCCACTTT. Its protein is CASSLAVTDGNSPLHF.

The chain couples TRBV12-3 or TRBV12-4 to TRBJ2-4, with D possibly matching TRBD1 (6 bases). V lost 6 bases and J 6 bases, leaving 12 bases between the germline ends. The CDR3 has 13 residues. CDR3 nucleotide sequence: TGTGCCAGCAGCCTTATACAGGGAAACATTCAGTACTTC. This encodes CASSLIQGNIQYF.

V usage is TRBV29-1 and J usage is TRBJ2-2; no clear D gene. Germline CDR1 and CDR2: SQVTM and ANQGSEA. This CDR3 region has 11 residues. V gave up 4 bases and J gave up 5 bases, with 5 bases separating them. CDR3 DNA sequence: TGCAGCGTTGGCGCGACCGGGGAGCTGTTTTTT. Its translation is CSVGATGELFF.

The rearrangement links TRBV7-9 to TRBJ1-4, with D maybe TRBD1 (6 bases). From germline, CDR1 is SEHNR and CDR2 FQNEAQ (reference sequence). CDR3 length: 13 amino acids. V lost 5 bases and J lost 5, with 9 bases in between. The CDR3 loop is CASSQGGNEKLFF. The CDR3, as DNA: TGTGCCAGCAGCCAAGGGGGGAATGAAAAACTGTTTTTT.

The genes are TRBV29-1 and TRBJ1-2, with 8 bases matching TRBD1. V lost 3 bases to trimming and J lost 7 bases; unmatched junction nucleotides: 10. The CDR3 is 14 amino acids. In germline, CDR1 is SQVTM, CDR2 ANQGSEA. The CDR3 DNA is TGCAGCGTTGAGCCGACAGGGGTTGTTGGTGGCTACACCTTC. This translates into CSVEPTGVVGGYTF.

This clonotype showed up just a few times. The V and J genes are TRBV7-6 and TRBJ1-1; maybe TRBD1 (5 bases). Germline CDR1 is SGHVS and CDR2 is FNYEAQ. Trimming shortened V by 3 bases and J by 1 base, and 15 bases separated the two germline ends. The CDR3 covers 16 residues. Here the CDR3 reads CASSFPLRGTNTEAFF. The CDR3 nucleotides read TGTGCCAGCAGCTTTCCCCTCCGGGGGACGAACACTGAAGCTTTCTTT.

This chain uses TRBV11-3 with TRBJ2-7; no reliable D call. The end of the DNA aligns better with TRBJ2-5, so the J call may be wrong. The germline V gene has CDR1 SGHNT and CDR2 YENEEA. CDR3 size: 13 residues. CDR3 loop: CASSLGFGRTQYF. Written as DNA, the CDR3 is TGTGCCAGCAGCTTAGGATTTGGCAGGACCCAGTACTTC.

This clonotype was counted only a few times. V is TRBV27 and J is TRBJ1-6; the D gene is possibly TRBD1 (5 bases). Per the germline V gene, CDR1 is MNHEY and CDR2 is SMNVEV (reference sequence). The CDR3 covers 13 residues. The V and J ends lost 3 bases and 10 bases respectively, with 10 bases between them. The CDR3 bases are TGTGCCAGCAGTTTGGCCGGGGCCTCACCCCTCCACTTT. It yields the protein CASSLAGASPLHF.

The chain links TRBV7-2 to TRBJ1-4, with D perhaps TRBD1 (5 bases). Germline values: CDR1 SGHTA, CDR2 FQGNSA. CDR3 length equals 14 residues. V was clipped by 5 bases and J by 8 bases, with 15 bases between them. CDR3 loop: CASSPRDDREKLFF. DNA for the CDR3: TGTGCCAGCAGCCCGCGGGACGATAGGGAAAAACTGTTTTTT.

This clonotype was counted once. CDR3 in DNA: TGTGCCAGCAGTTACTCGAACCGGCCGAACACTGAAGCTTTCTTT. Amino acids: CASSYSNRPNTEAFF. The chain couples TRBV6-5 to TRBJ1-1, with unresolved D. The germline V gene encodes CDR1 MNHEY and CDR2 SVGAGI. The V gene lost 0 bases and the J gene lost 1 base, with 9 bases spanning the gap. This CDR3 region has 15 residues.

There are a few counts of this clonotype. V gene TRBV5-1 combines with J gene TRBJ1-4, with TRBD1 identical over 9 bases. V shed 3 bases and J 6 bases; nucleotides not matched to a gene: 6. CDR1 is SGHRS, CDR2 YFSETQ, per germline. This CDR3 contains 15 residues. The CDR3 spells CASSWTRDRDEKLFF. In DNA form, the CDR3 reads TGCGCCAGCAGCTGGACCCGGGACAGGGATGAAAAACTGTTTTTT.

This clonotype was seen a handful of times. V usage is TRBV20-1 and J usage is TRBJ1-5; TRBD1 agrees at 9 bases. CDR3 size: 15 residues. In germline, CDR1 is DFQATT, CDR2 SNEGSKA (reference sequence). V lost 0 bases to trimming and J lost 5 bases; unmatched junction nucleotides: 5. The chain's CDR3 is CSARELTGGDQPQHF. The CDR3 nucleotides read TGCAGTGCTAGAGAGTTGACAGGGGGGGATCAGCCCCAGCATTTT.

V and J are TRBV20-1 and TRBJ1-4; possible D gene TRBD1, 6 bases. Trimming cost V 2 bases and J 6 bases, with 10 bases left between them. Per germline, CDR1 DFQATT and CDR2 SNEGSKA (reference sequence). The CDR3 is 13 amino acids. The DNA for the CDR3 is TGCAGTGCTAGACCCAGGGGTGATGAAAAACTGTTTTTT. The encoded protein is CSARPRGDEKLFF.

The CDR3 DNA reads TGCAGTGCTAAAGGGGGACACAACTATGGCTACACCTTC. Translated: CSAKGGHNYGYTF. The genes are TRBV20-1 and TRBJ1-2, with D possibly matching TRBD1 (6 bases). V was shortened by 4 bases and J by 2 bases, with 11 bases between the two germline ends. CDR1 is DFQATT, CDR2 SNEGSKA, per germline (reference sequence). This CDR3 has 13 amino acids.